The subject of this entry is one T cell receptor (beta chain). These data belong to a study of blood T cell repertoires in COVID-19. Looking at the study overall: Samples of COVID-19 (acute and convalescent) were obtained from the United States, Italy and Spain.

TCRdb's table, derived via immunoSEQ multiplex PCR, lists solely in-frame clones and lacks some. The table lists 200,000 to 250,000 clones, 80% to 90% of them singletons. Looked up from germline, CDR1 is LNHDA and CDR2 is SQIVND (reference sequence). V shed 4 bases and J shed 4 bases, with 13 bases lying between them. This CDR3 comprises 14 residues. The genes are TRBV19 and TRBJ1-1; D possibly corresponds to TRBD1 (5 bases). The sequence came from a woman between 50 and 59 years old in a cohort exposed to, infected with or recovered from COVID-19 (not recorded which). The specimen sequenced was PBMCs or T cells enriched from blood (not recorded which). CDR3 nucleotides: TGTGCCAGTAGTAGTCGGAGGGGTTCCACTGAAGCTTTCTTT. Its translation is CASSSRRGSTEAFF.